Below, 22 T cell receptor beta chains from the same sample are listed, as sequenced in a study of T-cell memory formation after mild COVID-19. TCRdb re-derived calls from the 5' RACE reads in MiXCR, one entry per CDR3 protein. Here the sample spans 350,000 to 550,000 distinct CDR3 sequences, approximately 18% being singletons. The sample was PBMCs or a T cell subset sorted from them (not recorded which). The receptor set was obtained from a man between 18 and 35 years old who had mild COVID-19 (a few samples of this study predate the infection). Cell type and time point are not known.

This clonotype was recorded once. This chain joins TRBV9 and TRBJ1-1; D remains unclear. CDR3 size: 17 residues. V lost 4 bases, J lost 2 bases, and 21 bases lay in between. Germline CDR1 is SGDLS and CDR2 is YYNGEE. The chain's CDR3 is CASSPERVRSPNTEAFF. Written as DNA, the CDR3 is TGTGCCAGCAGCCCTGAGAGGGTACGGTCCCCCAACACTGAAGCTTTCTTT.

This clonotype was found a few times. The rearrangement links TRBV11-2 to TRBJ1-1, with D unclear. The CDR3 sequence is 11 residues long. CDR1 is SGHAT and CDR2 is FQNNGV in the germline V gene. Trimming took 9 bases from V and 1 from J, leaving 6 bases between them. The CDR3 bases are TGTGCCAGTACACGGAACACTGAAGCTTTCTTT. Protein product: CASTRNTEAFF.

The gene calls are TRBV7-9 and TRBJ1-6; no clear D. Trimming shortened V by 5 bases and J by 5 bases, and 4 bases separated the two germline ends. Germline CDR1 and CDR2: SEHNR and FQNEAQ (reference sequence). The CDR3 contains 12 residues. This CDR3 reads CASSDDNSPLHF. CDR3 bases: TGTGCCAGCAGCGATGATAATTCACCCCTCCACTTT. Supplemented by reference TRBV7-9 and TRBJ1-6, the full variable domain reads DTGVSQNPRHKITKRGQNVTFRCDPISEHNRLYWYRQTLGQGPEFLTYFQNEAQLEKSRLLSDRFSAERPKGSFSTLEIQRTEQGDSAMYLCASSDDNSPLHFGNGTRLTVT.

This clonotype showed up just a few times. This chain links TRBV6-2 or TRBV6-3 with TRBJ2-1, with D possibly matching TRBD1 (5 bases). Trimming pared 6 bases from V and 5 bases from J, leaving 8 bases between. In germline, CDR1 is MNHEY, CDR2 SVGEGT. This CDR3 region has 12 residues. In nucleotides, the CDR3 is TGTGCCAGCAGCAAGACAGACAATGAGCAGTTCTTC. Protein: CASSKTDNEQFF.

This clonotype was seen only a few times. The chain links TRBV29-1 to TRBJ1-2, with 7 bases aligning to TRBD1. J was trimmed by 8 bases and V by 6 bases; bases with no gene match: 9. Germline values: CDR1 SQVTM, CDR2 ANQGSEA. The CDR3 length is 12 residues. This CDR3 reads CSVPTGHEGYTF. CDR3 in DNA: TGCAGCGTCCCGACAGGGCACGAGGGCTACACCTTC.

This clonotype was detected a few times. This sequence joins TRBV12-3 or TRBV12-4 and TRBJ1-4; D is undetermined. This CDR3 comprises 13 residues. V lost 2 bases, J lost 7 bases, and 8 bases lay in between. The CDR3: CASSLQEGEKLFF. CDR3 sequence (DNA): TGTGCCAGCAGTTTACAGGAGGGTGAAAAACTGTTTTTT.

A few counts support this clonotype. The chain carries TRBV27 and TRBJ2-1; D is perhaps TRBD2 (5 bases). The ends were cut back, 7 bases at V and 6 bases at J, with 13 bases in the middle. CDR3 length: 13 residues. Germline CDR1 is MNHEY and CDR2 is SMNVEV (reference sequence). The CDR3 DNA sequence: TGTGCCAGCACCCTACTAGGAACCAATGAGCAGTTCTTC. Translation gives CASTLLGTNEQFF.

Ten or more counts support this clonotype. This sequence joins TRBV4-3 and TRBJ2-1, with D perhaps given as TRBD1 or TRBD2 (5 bases each). Trimming shortened V by 1 base and J by 8 bases, and 27 bases separated the two germline ends. CDR1 is LGHNA, CDR2 YSLEER, per germline. The CDR3 spans 19 residues. CDR3 in amino acids: CASSQVGDGTYGARDEQFF. For the CDR3, the DNA is TGCGCCAGCAGCCAAGTGGGGGACGGGACCTACGGTGCCCGCGATGAGCAGTTCTTC.

The rearrangement joins TRBV15 to TRBJ2-7, with 7 bases that match TRBD1. The CDR3 sequence is 15 residues long. Trimming cost V 5 bases and J 4 bases; bases outside gene matches: 11. Germline V gene data show CDR1 as LNHNV and CDR2 as YYDKDF (reference sequence). CDR3 loop: CATSGPGQRDYEQYF. The CDR3 nucleotides are TGTGCCACCAGCGGCCCGGGACAGAGGGATTACGAGCAGTACTTC.

This clonotype has more than one count but fewer than ten. The V and J genes are TRBV12-3 or TRBV12-4 and TRBJ2-7; D might be TRBD1 (7 bases). V was shortened by 6 bases and J by 4 bases, with 16 bases between the two germline ends. The length of the CDR3 is 14 residues. In DNA, the CDR3 is TGTGCCAGCAGCCCTGGACAGGACTATTACGAGCAGTACGTC. Translated, it gives CASSPGQDYYEQYV.

This clonotype was seen a handful of times. This sequence joins TRBV6-1 and TRBJ1-2; possible D gene TRBD1, 5 bases. V shed 7 bases and J shed 2 bases, with 17 bases lying between them. The CDR3 has 15 amino acids. Germline values: CDR1 MNHNS, CDR2 SASEGT. The CDR3 loop reads CASTPTEFSNYGYTF. The CDR3 DNA reads TGTGCCAGCACCCCGACAGAGTTCTCCAACTATGGCTACACCTTC.

V and J are TRBV7-3 and TRBJ2-5; 11 nucleotides match TRBD1. The CDR3 is 16 amino acids. V shed 2 bases and J 5 bases; nucleotides not matched to a gene: 7. Germline values: CDR1 SGHTA, CDR2 FQGTGA. The CDR3 bases are TGTGCCAGCAGCTTATATGGACAGGGGGCGATTGAGACCCAGTACTTC. Translated: CASSLYGQGAIETQYF.

This clonotype was recorded a few times. This chain connects TRBV11-3 to TRBJ1-1; the match to TRBD1 covers 10 bases. Germline values: CDR1 SGHNT, CDR2 YENEEA. The CDR3 has 13 residues. With V trimmed by 6 bases and J by 6 bases, 4 bases remained unmatched. CDR3 sequence: CASSPGQGSEAFF. DNA of the CDR3: TGTGCCAGCAGTCCGGGACAGGGGTCTGAAGCTTTCTTT.

The chain is built from TRBV4-2 and TRBJ2-7; D remains ambiguous. The germline V gene encodes CDR1 LGHNA and CDR2 YNFKEQ. V was pared by 0 bases and J by 9 bases, with 9 bases between. The CDR3 extends over 12 amino acids. CDR3: CASSQDSYRQYF. CDR3 sequence (DNA): TGTGCCAGCAGCCAAGATTCCTACCGGCAGTACTTC.

This clonotype was counted between two and nine times. The CDR3 sequence is CASSKARLAVQETQYF. For the CDR3, the DNA is TGTGCCAGCAGCAAAGCGCGGCTAGCGGTTCAAGAGACCCAGTACTTC. The chain carries TRBV21-1 and TRBJ2-5; the table's D call, TRBD2, has no DNA check behind it. TRBV21-1 is a listed pseudogene. The CDR3 consists of 16 residues.

This clonotype was detected only a few times. This rearrangement joins TRBV6-2 or TRBV6-3 to TRBJ2-7; D perhaps matches TRBD1 (5 bases). With 4 bases removed from V and 2 bases from J, the gap between germline ends came to 15 bases. CDR1 MNHEY and CDR2 SVGEGT come from the germline V gene. This CDR3 spans 15 amino acids. CDR3 sequence reads: CASSSGQGRTYEQYF. For the CDR3, the DNA is TGTGCCAGCAGTTCTGGGCAGGGCAGGACCTACGAGCAGTACTTC.

This chain connects TRBV6-2 or TRBV6-3 to TRBJ2-5, with 7 bases matching TRBD2. The V segment lost 7 bases and the J segment 5 bases; nucleotides outside the gene matches: 7. The CDR3 sequence is 13 residues long. Per germline, CDR1 MNHEY and CDR2 SVGEGT. The CDR3 sequence is CASTQRGLETQYF. CDR3 nucleotide sequence: TGTGCCAGCACCCAGCGGGGCCTGGAGACCCAGTACTTC.

This clonotype showed up just a few times. This sequence joins TRBV27 and TRBJ1-2; tentative D call: TRBD1 (5 bases). V was clipped by 3 bases and J by 8 bases, with 10 bases between them. The CDR3 has 12 residues. Germline V gene lookup returns CDR1 MNHEY and CDR2 SMNVEV (reference sequence). CDR3 nucleotides: TGTGCCAGCAGTTTCCGGGGGAGCGGCTACACCTTC. This translates into CASSFRGSGYTF.

The rearrangement links TRBV28 to TRBJ1-6; 10 nucleotides align to TRBD1. In germline, CDR1 is MDHEN, CDR2 SYDVKM. After removal of 6 bases from V and 9 bases from J, the junction contained 8 bases not matched to a gene. The CDR3 has 15 amino acids. The CDR3 here is CASRMRQGARSPLHF. In DNA form, the CDR3 reads TGTGCCAGCAGGATGCGACAGGGGGCGCGTTCACCCCTCCACTTT.

For the CDR3, the DNA is TGTGCCTGGAGCGACGGACTTTCGAACACTGAAGCTTTCTTT. Its protein is CAWSDGLSNTEAFF. The V gene is TRBV30, the J gene TRBJ1-1; no definite D call. Germline V gene lookup returns CDR1 GTSNPN and CDR2 SVGIG (reference sequence). Trimming took off 3 bases at V and 1 base at J, with 12 bases between the two ends. CDR3 size: 14 residues.

This clonotype has at least ten counts. The chain combines TRBV7-2 with TRBJ1-3; D not certain. Trimming shortened V by 5 bases and J by 3 bases, and 14 bases separated the two germline ends. Germline V gives CDR1 SGHTA, CDR2 FQGNSA. This CDR3 has 15 residues. In DNA form, the CDR3 reads TGTGCCAGCAGCCCGGGAGTTGTGGGTGGAAACACCATATATTTT. Its protein product is CASSPGVVGGNTIYF.

The genes are TRBV24-1 and TRBJ2-2, with D perhaps matching TRBD1 (6 bases). V lost 5 bases and J lost 2, with 8 bases in between. Germline V lookup: CDR1 KGHDR, CDR2 SFDVKD. This CDR3 has 14 amino acids. CDR3 protein: CATSGGHNTGELFF. The CDR3 bases are TGTGCCACCAGTGGGGGACATAACACCGGGGAGCTGTTTTTT.